This paragraph reports one T cell receptor (beta chain). Produced via immunoSEQ multiplex PCR; TCRdb's table is partial and in-frame only. The data contain some 270,000 clones, about four fifths of them singletons. These data come from a study of blood T cell repertoires in COVID-19. Background on the study: Acute-phase and convalescent COVID-19 samples originated in the United States, Italy and Spain.

V lost 2 bases and J lost 0, with 14 bases in between. This CDR3 comprises 17 residues. The germline V gene has CDR1 SGHRS and CDR2 YFSETQ. The sequencing input was peripheral blood. This chain links TRBV5-1 with TRBJ2-2, with D tentatively TRBD2 (5 bases). The TCR originated in a woman aged 40 to 55 who had recovered from COVID-19. This chain's CDR3 is CASSFLATSANTGELFF. The CDR3 coding sequence is TGCGCCAGCAGCTTCCTAGCTACCTCGGCGAACACCGGGGAGCTGTTTTTT.